Detailed here is one T cell receptor (beta chain). Its antigen is unidentified. These data belong to a study of blood T cells in healthy people across ages. Each of the donors had approximately 10 milliliters of peripheral blood drawn into EDTA-treated Vacutainer tubes. A second PCR, run for about 7 to 12 cycles, used a sample-barcoded 5' primer plus a J-beta primer mix. A 12-random-nucleotide template-switch adaptor tagged each cDNA molecule. Via MiXCR, TCRdb re-called the 5' RACE reads, giving one row per CDR3 protein. The sample lists almost 1 million distinct CDR3 sequences, roughly 51% occurring once. The study, taken as a whole, reports: Donor CMV infection status was unknown, possibly confounding age-related changes in expanded clonotypes. A strong correlation between TCR beta diversity and naive T cell percentage was seen.

This clonotype was obtained from a woman aged 55-70 years in good health. The specimen sequenced was blood.

CDR3 in amino acids: CASSYSMPGQANNSPLHF. In nucleotides, the CDR3 is TGTGCCAGCAGTTACTCGATGCCGGGACAGGCTAATAATTCACCCCTCCACTTT. The chain uses TRBV6-5 and TRBJ1-6; 8 bases are a match to TRBD1. J gave up 5 bases and V 0 bases, and 9 bases lay outside the gene matches. The CDR3 totals 18 residues. The germline V gene encodes CDR1 MNHEY and CDR2 SVGAGI.